Following are 27 T cell receptor beta chains from one sample sequenced in a study of blood T cell repertoires in COVID-19. Using immunoSEQ multiplex PCR, the repertoire was profiled, and TCRdb retains in-frame clones only, with some absent. The table has some 9,000 clones, approximately 86% seen once. Material: peripheral blood. All receptors derive from a human donor in a cohort sampled during active COVID-19.

Note on this clone: Other DNA sequences in this specimen translate into the identical CDR3. The chain links TRBV15 to TRBJ2-7; TRBD1 is a possible D gene (5 bases). The CDR3 sequence is 13 residues long. Germline V gene data show CDR1 as LNHNV and CDR2 as YYDKDF (reference sequence). V was trimmed by 1 base and J by 3 bases, leaving 7 bases between them. This chain's CDR3 is CATSRGGNYEQYF. The CDR3 DNA reads TGTGCCACCAGCAGAGGGGGCAACTACGAGCAGTACTTC.

The rearrangement uses TRBV13 and TRBJ2-7; perhaps TRBD2 as D (6 bases). V was trimmed by 1 base and J by 2 bases, leaving 12 bases between them. This CDR3 spans 15 amino acids. From germline, CDR1 is PRHDT and CDR2 FYEKMQ (reference sequence). The CDR3 DNA follows: TGTGCCAGCAGCTTAGCTAGCGCCACCGCCTACGAGCAGTACTTC. This encodes CASSLASATAYEQYF.

This chain uses TRBV30 with TRBJ2-7; D remains unclear. Germline values: CDR1 GTSNPN, CDR2 SVGIG (reference sequence). The CDR3 contains 14 residues. Trimming took 1 base from V and 1 from J, leaving 11 bases between them. The CDR3 loop reads CAWSATRNSYEQYF. The CDR3 bases are TGTGCCTGGAGTGCGACCAGGAATTCCTACGAGCAGTACTTC.

The chain joins TRBV28 to TRBJ2-7; D not resolved. Germline V CDR1 and CDR2: MDHEN, SYDVKM. V lost 3 bases and J lost 4, with 16 bases in between. This CDR3 has 15 residues. The chain's CDR3 is CASSFFSSSRYEQYF. The DNA of the CDR3 is TGTGCCAGCAGTTTTTTCTCCTCCTCGCGTTACGAGCAGTACTTC.

The V gene is TRBV7-2, the J gene TRBJ2-1; TRBD2 agrees at 11 bases. The CDR3 runs to 15 residues. The J segment lost 4 bases and the V segment lost 2 bases, leaving 1 base of the junction unmatched. Germline V gene data show CDR1 as SGHTA and CDR2 as FQGNSA. CDR3 residues: CASSLRTSGYNEQFF. The CDR3 region has the DNA TGTGCCAGCAGCTTAAGGACTAGCGGGTACAATGAGCAGTTCTTC.

This sequence joins TRBV19 and TRBJ2-3, with TRBD1 as a possible D gene (5 bases). Trimming cost V 7 bases and J 1 base, with 12 bases left between them. The CDR3 is 14 amino acids. Germline CDR1 LNHDA, CDR2 SQIVND (reference sequence). This CDR3 reads CASKKARGTDTQYF. The CDR3 bases are TGTGCCAGTAAGAAGGCCAGGGGCACAGATACGCAGTATTTT.

There are a few counts of this clone. The chain employs TRBV2 and TRBJ1-5, with D hard to call. This CDR3 has 13 amino acids. The V gene lost 1 base and the J gene lost 4 bases, with 5 bases spanning the gap. CDR1 SNHLY and CDR2 FYNNEI come from the germline V gene. CDR3 bases: TGTGCCAGCAGTGAAGTACAAAATCAGCCCCAGCATTTT. It specifies CASSEVQNQPQHF.

Comments on this clone: At one end, the junction sequence differs from germline, possibly due to a read error. The gene calls are TRBV7-7 and TRBJ2-1; TRBD2 matches 14 bases. Per the germline V gene, CDR1 is SSHAT and CDR2 is FNYEAQ (reference sequence). The CDR3 length is 19 residues. Here the CDR3 reads CASSARLAGGPSSYNEQFF. Here the CDR3 DNA reads TGTGCTAGCAGCGCACGACTAGCGGGAGGGCCAAGCTCCTACAATGAGCAGTTCTTC.

The chain is built from TRBV6-4 and TRBJ1-6; D remains unclear. CDR1 and CDR2 (germline): MRHNA, SNTAGT. CDR3 length equals 14 residues. V was trimmed by 6 bases and J by 7 bases, leaving 13 bases between them. The CDR3 DNA reads as TGTGCCAGCAGCGCCGGGATGGGGAATTCACCCCTCCACTTT. Translating gives CASSAGMGNSPLHF.

The V and J genes are TRBV6-2 or TRBV6-3 and TRBJ1-2, with 7 nucleotides matching TRBD1. V lost 6 bases, J lost 7 bases, and 11 bases stayed unmatched. The CDR3 has 14 amino acids. CDR1 is MNHEY and CDR2 is SVGEGT in the germline V gene. CDR3 in DNA: TGTGCCAGCAGCGGCCGGGACAGATGGAGTGGCTACACCTTC. It encodes CASSGRDRWSGYTF.

V usage is TRBV5-6 and J usage is TRBJ2-5; D may be TRBD1 (6 bases). The V gene lost 1 base and the J gene lost 2 bases, with 12 bases spanning the gap. The CDR3 has 15 residues. Germline CDR1 and CDR2: SGHDT and YYEEEE. The chain's CDR3 is CASSLLGQGQETQYF. The CDR3 nucleotides read TGTGCCAGCAGCTTGTTGGGGCAGGGGCAAGAGACCCAGTACTTC.

This chain uses TRBV6-6 with TRBJ1-5; D is undetermined. V dropped 3 bases and J dropped 0 bases, with 9 bases sitting between them. Germline assignment: CDR1 MNHNY and CDR2 SVGAGI (reference sequence). There are 15 residues in the CDR3. The CDR3 nucleotides read TGTGCCAGCAGTTATCAGGCGAATAGCAATCAGCCCCAGCATTTT. This gives the protein CASSYQANSNQPQHF.

This clone was seen only once. The chain combines TRBV27 with TRBJ2-7; D remains ambiguous. The V gene's germline CDR1 is MNHEY and CDR2 SMNVEV (reference sequence). This CDR3 has 13 amino acids. The ends were cut back, 8 bases at V and 2 bases at J, with 13 bases in the middle. Written as DNA, the CDR3 is TGTGCCAGCGGTTGGGCTTCCCCCTACGAGCAGTACTTC. Its protein is CASGWASPYEQYF.

The rearrangement joins TRBV5-6 to TRBJ1-4; D might be TRBD1 (5 bases). This CDR3 is built from 15 residues. Trimming removed 3 bases at V and 7 bases at J, with 16 bases between. Germline values: CDR1 SGHDT, CDR2 YYEEEE. The CDR3 DNA follows: TGTGCCAGCAGCTCACGCGGGACGGGGAGTGAAAAACTGTTTTTT. Its translation is CASSSRGTGSEKLFF.

This clone was counted only a few times. The chain carries TRBV12-3 or TRBV12-4 and TRBJ2-3, with D unresolved. The V end lost 3 bases, the J end lost 4 bases, and 5 bases lay between the germline ends. The CDR3 is made up of 12 amino acids. The CDR3 here is CASSFHPDTQYF. CDR3 in DNA: TGTGCCAGCAGTTTTCATCCAGATACGCAGTATTTT.

V usage is TRBV7-2 and J usage is TRBJ1-3; D is uncertain. Germline assignment: CDR1 SGHTA and CDR2 FQGNSA. V gave up 5 bases and J gave up 0 bases, with 8 bases separating them. There are 14 residues in the CDR3. CDR3 amino acids: CASSVDFSGNTIYF. In nucleotides, the CDR3 is TGTGCCAGCAGCGTAGACTTCTCTGGAAACACCATATATTTT. Combining the CDR3 with reference TRBV7-2 and TRBJ1-3 gives the whole variable domain GAGVSQSPSNKVTEKGKDVELRCDPISGHTALYWYRQSLGQGLEFLIYFQGNSAPDKSGLPSDRFSAERTGGSVSTLTIQRTQQEDSAVYLCASSVDFSGNTIYFGEGSWLTVV.

The V gene is TRBV6-4, the J gene TRBJ2-1; 7 bases match TRBD1. In germline, CDR1 is MRHNA, CDR2 SNTAGT. This CDR3 spans 16 amino acids. V shed 5 bases, J shed 5 bases, and the junction held 12 bases outside the gene matches. CDR3 in DNA: TGTGCCAGCAGTCAACAAGGTACAGGGGTAAACAATGAGCAGTTCTTC. It is translated as CASSQQGTGVNNEQFF.

The rearrangement links TRBV5-6 to TRBJ1-2; D ambiguous. This CDR3 contains 11 residues. V shed 2 bases and J shed 8 bases, with 7 bases lying between them. The germline V gene has CDR1 SGHDT and CDR2 YYEEEE. CDR3: CASSLARGYTF. The CDR3 DNA reads TGTGCCAGCAGCTTAGCTCGGGGCTACACCTTC.

The chain recombines TRBV29-1 with TRBJ1-1; D perhaps matches TRBD1 (5 bases). CDR3 length equals 13 residues. Germline lookup yields CDR1 SQVTM and CDR2 ANQGSEA. V lost 6 bases and J lost 4, with 15 bases in between. The DNA for the CDR3 is TGCAGCGTCTTCAGGGTAGCGGGCACTGAAGCTTTCTTT. It translates to CSVFRVAGTEAFF.

The J gene is TRBJ2-7, the V gene TRBV6-4, with D possibly being TRBD2 (6 bases). The germline V gene encodes CDR1 MRHNA and CDR2 SNTAGT. Trimming cost V 2 bases and J 1 base, with 15 bases left between them. The CDR3 is made up of 16 amino acids. CDR3 bases: TGTGCCAGCAGTGACAGAACGGGAGTAATGTCCTACGAGCAGTACTTC. Its protein product is CASSDRTGVMSYEQYF.

The chain is built from TRBV5-8 and TRBJ2-3; D gene uncertain. This CDR3 is 14 amino acids long. Trimming shortened V by 4 bases and J by 2 bases, and 11 bases separated the two germline ends. In germline, CDR1 is SGHTS, CDR2 YDEGEE. The CDR3 reads CASSPGVATDTQYF. The DNA for the CDR3 is TGTGCCAGCAGCCCGGGTGTGGCCACAGATACGCAGTATTTT.

The V gene is TRBV11-2, the J gene TRBJ2-7, with 7 bases matching TRBD1. This CDR3 has 14 residues. V lost 1 base to trimming and J lost 5 bases; unmatched junction nucleotides: 5. Germline V gene lookup returns CDR1 SGHAT and CDR2 FQNNGV. The CDR3 loop reads CASSLGQGWNEQYF. The CDR3 DNA sequence: TGTGCCAGCAGCTTAGGACAGGGCTGGAACGAGCAGTACTTC.

V gene TRBV2 combines with J gene TRBJ1-2, with 7 bases identical to TRBD1. The CDR3 is made up of 13 amino acids. The V segment lost 3 bases and the J segment 7 bases; nucleotides outside the gene matches: 5. Germline V gene data show CDR1 as SNHLY and CDR2 as FYNNEI. CDR3 amino acids: CASSEWDSGGYTF. DNA of the CDR3: TGTGCCAGCAGTGAGTGGGACAGTGGTGGCTACACCTTC.

The gene calls are TRBV19 and TRBJ1-1; 7 nucleotides match TRBD1. The V and J ends lost 3 bases and 6 bases, in that order; junction bases with no gene match: 10. CDR3 length: 15 residues. Per germline, CDR1 LNHDA and CDR2 SQIVND (reference sequence). The CDR3, as DNA: TGTGCCAGTAGTATGGCGCAGGGGGTATTCGCTGAAGCTTTCTTT. Translated: CASSMAQGVFAEAFF.

CDR3 sequence: CASSRFLIAGGPGNIQYF. CDR3 DNA: TGTGCCAGCAGCCGCTTCCTCATAGCGGGAGGGCCTGGGAACATTCAGTACTTC. The V and J genes are TRBV7-2 and TRBJ2-4; 11 positions match TRBD2. CDR1 and CDR2 (germline): SGHTA, FQGNSA. The CDR3 contains 18 residues. Unmatched junction bases numbered 16, after V lost 5 bases and J lost 7 bases.

The CDR3: CAWSIKGDTQYF. The DNA for the CDR3 is TGTGCCTGGAGTATAAAGGGGGATACGCAGTATTTT. The chain joins TRBV30 to TRBJ2-3; D possibly corresponds to TRBD1 (5 bases). The CDR3 runs to 12 residues. Germline CDR1 is GTSNPN and CDR2 is SVGIG (reference sequence). The V gene lost 2 bases and the J gene lost 6 bases, with 9 bases spanning the gap.

The V call is TRBV4-2, the J call TRBJ2-2; 15 bases are shared with TRBD2. With 1 base clipped from V and 0 bases from J, the junction kept 3 bases outside the gene matches. This CDR3 comprises 19 residues. From germline, CDR1 is LGHNA and CDR2 YNFKEQ. CDR3 coding DNA: TGTGCCAGCAGCCAAGGGACTAGCGGGAGGGCTACGAACACCGGGGAGCTGTTTTTT. Translated, it gives CASSQGTSGRATNTGELFF.